This T cell receptor (beta chain) was profiled in a study of control samples from healthy donors and cancer patients. The V and J ends lost 3 bases and 6 bases, in that order; junction bases with no gene match: 0. This CDR3 has 14 residues. CDR1 is MNHEY, CDR2 SMNVEV, per germline (reference sequence). Sequenced by immunoSEQ multiplex PCR; TCRdb stores in-frame clones only, minus some. Of under 450,000 clones in the sample, 75% to 95% were seen once. Sequencing input: PBMCs. The TCR comes from a man aged 35-49 years with head and neck cancer. The chain combines TRBV27 with TRBJ2-2, with 11 bases lining up with TRBD2. The CDR3 loop reads CASSLGLAAGELFF. The CDR3 nucleotides read TGTGCCAGCAGTTTGGGACTAGCGGCCGGGGAGCTGTTTTTT.